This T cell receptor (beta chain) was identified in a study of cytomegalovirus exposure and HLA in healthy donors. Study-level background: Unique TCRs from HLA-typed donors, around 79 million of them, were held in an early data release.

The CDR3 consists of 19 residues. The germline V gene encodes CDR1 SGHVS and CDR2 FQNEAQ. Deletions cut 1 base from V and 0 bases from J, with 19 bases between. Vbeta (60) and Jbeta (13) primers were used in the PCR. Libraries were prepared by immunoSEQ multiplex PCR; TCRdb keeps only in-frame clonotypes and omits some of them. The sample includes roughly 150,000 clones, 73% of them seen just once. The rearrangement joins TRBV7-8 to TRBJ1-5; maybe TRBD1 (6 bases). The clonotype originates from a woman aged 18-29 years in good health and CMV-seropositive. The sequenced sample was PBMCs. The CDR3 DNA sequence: TGTGCCAGCAGCTTAGTGGGCAGGGGTATGGAAAGTAGCAATCAGCCCCAGCATTTT. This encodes CASSLVGRGMESSNQPQHF.